These 26 T cell receptor beta chains originate from one sample sequenced in a study of OX40 agonist ivuxolimab in advanced cancers. The method was immunoSEQ multiplex PCR; TCRdb's version includes in-frame clones alone and lacks a portion of them. The sample consists of some 43,000 clones, 75% to 90% of them appearing once. The sequenced sample was CD4+ or CD8+ T cells sorted from blood, obtained in a trial of the OX40 agonist ivuxolimab. The receptor set was obtained from an adult with an advanced solid tumor such as melanoma, head and neck, liver or kidney cancer.

The chain joins TRBV6-5 to TRBJ2-7; D is possibly TRBD2 (6 bases). The germline gives CDR1 MNHEY, CDR2 SVGAGI. V lost 9 bases and J 3 bases, leaving 18 bases between the germline ends. The CDR3 sequence is 14 residues long. The CDR3 protein is CASRVNRRGYEQYF. The CDR3 DNA sequence: TGTGCCAGTCGAGTCAACCGGAGGGGCTACGAGCAGTACTTC.

This clone was seen a single time. The chain carries TRBV5-1 and TRBJ2-1; 11 positions match TRBD2. The CDR3 has 17 residues. The J segment lost 5 bases and the V segment lost 4 bases, leaving 11 bases of the junction unmatched. Germline V gives CDR1 SGHRS, CDR2 YFSETQ. For the CDR3, the DNA is TGCGCCAGCAGCAAGGATAGCGGGAGGGCCATGGACAATGAGCAGTTCTTC. Residues: CASSKDSGRAMDNEQFF.

The rearrangement joins TRBV5-4 to TRBJ1-3; D possibly corresponds to TRBD1 (5 bases). The CDR3 covers 14 residues. V lost 4 bases and J 4 bases, leaving 12 bases between the germline ends. Per the germline V gene, CDR1 is SGHNT and CDR2 is YYREEE (reference sequence). This chain's CDR3 is CASSPRGSGNTIYF. The CDR3 DNA reads TGTGCCAGCAGCCCTAGGGGTTCGGGAAACACCATATATTTT.

The chain joins TRBV5-6 to TRBJ1-2; D may be TRBD1 (5 bases). The CDR3 length is 14 residues. V lost 2 bases to trimming and J lost 2 bases, with 10 bases between them. CDR1 and CDR2 from the germline V gene are SGHDT and YYEEEE. In nucleotides, the CDR3 is TGTGCCAGCAGCTTCGGACGGGGGAACTATGGCTACACCTTC. Its protein is CASSFGRGNYGYTF.

The rearrangement uses TRBV6-1 and TRBJ2-5; D unclear. Germline lookup yields CDR1 MNHNS and CDR2 SASEGT. The CDR3 runs 13 residues. The V and J ends lost 5 bases and 2 bases respectively, with 9 bases between them. The CDR3 region has the DNA TGTGCCAGCAGTTGGAACAGACAAGAGACCCAGTACTTC. Protein: CASSWNRQETQYF.

This sequence joins TRBV10-2 and TRBJ2-2; possibly TRBD2 for D (6 bases). Germline assignment: CDR1 WSHSY and CDR2 SAAADI. The CDR3 has 15 amino acids. The V end lost 8 bases, the J end lost 8 bases, and 21 bases lay between the germline ends. CDR3 protein: CASCRSAGSKGELFF. For the CDR3, the DNA is TGCGCCAGCTGTCGCTCGGCGGGATCGAAGGGGGAGCTGTTTTTT.

The chain carries TRBV30 and TRBJ1-5; D gene ambiguous. The CDR3 is made up of 12 amino acids. V lost 0 bases and J lost 5, with 5 bases in between. CDR1 is GTSNPN and CDR2 is SVGIG in the germline V gene (reference sequence). The CDR3 is CAWSVGYQPQHF. The CDR3, as DNA: TGTGCCTGGAGTGTTGGTTATCAGCCCCAGCATTTT. Based on the CDR3 plus reference TRBV30 and TRBJ1-5, the full variable domain is SQTIHQWPATLVQPVGSPLSLECTVEGTSNPNLYWYRQAAGRGLQLLFYSVGIGQISSEVPQNLSASRPQDRQFILSSKKLLLSDSGFYLCAWSVGYQPQHFGDGTRLSIL.

V usage is TRBV5-1 and J usage is TRBJ2-7, with TRBD1 as a possible D gene (6 bases). Germline CDR1 is SGHRS and CDR2 is YFSETQ. V was trimmed by 3 bases and J by 0 bases, leaving 7 bases between them. The CDR3 has 13 amino acids. DNA for the CDR3: TGCGCCAGCAGCTGGGACATCTCCTACGAGCAGTACTTC. The encoded protein is CASSWDISYEQYF.

The V and J genes are TRBV25-1 and TRBJ1-3; 9 bases match TRBD1. V dropped 10 bases and J dropped 2; count of bases not matched to a gene: 6. Germline V gene lookup returns CDR1 MGHDK and CDR2 SYGVNS. The CDR3 spans 14 residues. The CDR3 nucleotides read TGTGCCACTGAACAGGGGGCAACTGGAAACACCATATATTTT. The encoded protein is CATEQGATGNTIYF.

Remarks on this clone: Here the CDR3 omits its conserved ending phenylalanine or tryptophan, so a read error is the likely source. V gene TRBV30 combines with J gene TRBJ1-2; weak D call: TRBD1 (5 bases). Trimming took 4 bases from V and 4 from J, leaving 10 bases between them. Germline CDR1 reads GTSNPN; CDR2 reads SVGIG (reference sequence). The CDR3 consists of 12 residues. The chain's CDR3 is CAWTRGFYGYTL. The CDR3 DNA reads as TGTGCCTGGACCCGGGGGTTCTATGGCTACACCCTC.

This clone was recorded once. The chain joins TRBV10-1 to TRBJ2-1; D gene ambiguous. Per the germline V gene, CDR1 is WNHNN and CDR2 is SYGVQD (reference sequence). The ends were cut back, 0 bases at V and 10 bases at J, with 13 bases in the middle. The CDR3 has 14 amino acids. The CDR3 loop reads CASSESYGTNEQFF. CDR3 in DNA: TGCGCCAGCAGTGAGTCATACGGCACGAACGAGCAGTTCTTC.

This chain links TRBV2 with TRBJ2-1; no reliable D call. The germline gives CDR1 SNHLY, CDR2 FYNNEI. Trimming cost V 4 bases and J 8 bases, with 12 bases left between them. CDR3 size: 13 residues. As DNA, the CDR3 is TGTGCCAGCAGTGTATCGCCGTCCTATGAGCAGTTCTTC. Translating it yields CASSVSPSYEQFF. Full variable domain (outside the CDR3, taken from reference TRBV2 and TRBJ2-1): EPEVTQTPSHQVTQMGQEVILRCVPISNHLYFYWYRQILGQKVEFLVSFYNNEISEKSEIFDDQFSVERPDGSNFTLKIRSTKLEDSAMYFCASSVSPSYEQFFGPGTRLTVL.

V is TRBV19 and J is TRBJ2-7, with D possibly being TRBD1 or TRBD2 (6 bases each). Germline-derived CDR1 and CDR2 are LNHDA and SQIVND (reference sequence). V shed 4 bases and J shed 4 bases, with 17 bases lying between them. The CDR3 is made up of 15 amino acids. CDR3 nucleotide sequence: TGTGCCAGTAGTACTACAGGGAGGTTCCAATACGAGCAGTACTTC. It translates to CASSTTGRFQYEQYF.

This clone was seen only once. The chain has TRBV5-8 and TRBJ1-1; D is unresolved. Trimming took 1 base from V and 3 from J, leaving 7 bases between them. This CDR3 comprises 13 residues. In germline, CDR1 is SGHTS, CDR2 YDEGEE. The CDR3 DNA reads TGTGCCAGCAGCTTGCAGGCTGACACTGAAGCTTTCTTT. Protein sequence: CASSLQADTEAFF.

This chain joins TRBV13 and TRBJ2-7; 10 positions agree with TRBD2. The trim removed 6 bases at V and 6 bases at J, leaving 11 bases unmatched. This CDR3 has 15 residues. Germline V gene lookup returns CDR1 PRHDT and CDR2 FYEKMQ (reference sequence). CDR3 nucleotides: TGTGCCAGCAGTGTCCTACTTATAGCGGGAGGCGAGCAGTACTTC. Its translation: CASSVLLIAGGEQYF.

The chain links TRBV5-6 to TRBJ2-7; 8 bases agree with TRBD1. Trimming took 4 bases from V and 3 from J; bases not matched to a gene: 6. CDR1 and CDR2 (germline): SGHDT, YYEEEE. This CDR3 spans 14 amino acids. The CDR3 is CASSHRDRNYEQYF. CDR3 in DNA: TGTGCCAGCAGCCACCGGGACAGGAACTACGAGCAGTACTTC. Variable domain in full (rest from reference TRBV5-6 and TRBJ2-7): DAGVTQSPTHLIKTRGQQVTLRCSPKSGHDTVSWYQQALGQGPQFIFQYYEEEERQRGNFPDRFSGHQFPNYSSELNVNALLLGDSALYLCASSHRDRNYEQYFGPGTRLTVT.

CDR3 DNA: TGTGCCAGCAGTGTGGAATTACGGGCCGGCAGGTTACAGACCCAGTACTTC. It codes for CASSVELRAGRLQTQYF. The genes are TRBV2 and TRBJ2-5; D not resolved. Germline V gives CDR1 SNHLY, CDR2 FYNNEI. There are 17 residues in the CDR3. V was clipped by 4 bases and J by 6 bases, with 24 bases between them.

In its sample, this clone was seen a few times. DNA of the CDR3: TGCGCCAGCAAGGGGGGGAGCTCCTACAATGAGCAGTTCTTC. It specifies CASKGGSSYNEQFF. This chain connects TRBV10-2 to TRBJ2-1, with a tentative D call TRBD2 (7 bases). Deletions cut 7 bases from V and 0 bases from J, with 10 bases between. Germline V lookup: CDR1 WSHSY, CDR2 SAAADI. CDR3 length: 14 residues.

Remarks on this clone: This sample also contains other DNA sequences that code for the same CDR3. The V and J genes are TRBV7-9 and TRBJ2-5, with a possible D match to TRBD1 (5 bases). Per the germline V gene, CDR1 is SEHNR and CDR2 is FQNEAQ (reference sequence). This CDR3 has 15 amino acids. V lost 5 bases and J 1 base, leaving 14 bases between the germline ends. The CDR3 reads CASSHSGRGQETQYF. The CDR3 nucleotides are TGTGCCAGCAGCCATTCGGGTAGGGGCCAAGAGACCCAGTACTTC.

This CDR3 reads CASSLDSAGELFF. For the CDR3, the DNA is TGTGCCAGCAGCTTGGACTCGGCCGGGGAGCTGTTTTTT. The chain employs TRBV7-6 and TRBJ2-2, with D possibly matching TRBD2 (5 bases). The germline V and J ends were trimmed by 3 bases and 6 bases, with 8 bases remaining between them. CDR3 size: 13 residues. CDR1 is SGHVS, CDR2 FNYEAQ, per germline.

V and J are TRBV9 and TRBJ1-5; D is unclear. The germline V gene has CDR1 SGDLS and CDR2 YYNGEE. The V and J ends lost 4 bases and 4 bases respectively, with 3 bases between them. This CDR3 has 11 residues. CDR3 residues: CASSPNQPQHF. DNA of the CDR3: TGTGCCAGCAGCCCTAATCAGCCCCAGCATTTT. The whole variable domain, filled in from reference TRBV9 and TRBJ1-5, reads DSGVTQTPKHLITATGQRVTLRCSPRSGDLSVYWYQQSLDQGLQFLIQYYNGEERAKGNILERFSAQQFPDLHSELNLSSLELGDSALYFCASSPNQPQHFGDGTRLSIL.

The chain has TRBV28 and TRBJ1-2; 7 bases align to TRBD1. Germline values: CDR1 MDHEN, CDR2 SYDVKM. This CDR3 is built from 14 residues. Trimming removed 5 bases from V and 14 bases from J; junction bases left unmatched: 17. CDR3 DNA: TGTGCCAGCAGTGTCGGACAGGCGCAGATTGTGGGGACCTTC. Encoded protein: CASSVGQAQIVGTF.

The chain employs TRBV5-6 and TRBJ2-5; perhaps TRBD2 as D (7 bases). This CDR3 comprises 15 residues. V gave up 4 bases and J gave up 7 bases, with 20 bases separating them. Germline values: CDR1 SGHDT, CDR2 YYEEEE. The CDR3 region has the DNA TGTGCCAGCAGCCAAGGGGGGGGGCCGCGACGGACCCAGTACTTC. Its protein product is CASSQGGGPRRTQYF.

The V call is TRBV6-1, the J call TRBJ1-4, with no clear D. This CDR3 comprises 14 residues. Germline V lookup: CDR1 MNHNS, CDR2 SASEGT. Deletions cut 5 bases from V and 0 bases from J, with 7 bases between. CDR3: CASSHDTTNEKLFF. The CDR3 coding sequence is TGTGCCAGCAGTCACGATACAACTAATGAAAAACTGTTTTTT.

The chain carries TRBV7-3 and TRBJ2-5, with 10 bases lining up with TRBD2. V shed 1 base, J shed 6 bases, and the junction held 5 bases outside the gene matches. The CDR3 has 15 amino acids. Germline-derived CDR1 and CDR2 are SGHTA and FQGTGA. The CDR3 DNA reads as TGTGCCAGCAGCTTAATAGCGGGAGGATCGAAGACCCAGTACTTC. This sequence encodes CASSLIAGGSKTQYF.

This clone was observed once. J is TRBJ2-7 and V is TRBV11-2; tentatively, D is TRBD2 (6 bases). Germline V CDR1 and CDR2: SGHAT, FQNNGV. This CDR3 has 17 residues. The germline V and J ends were trimmed by 2 bases and 7 bases, with 24 bases remaining between them. CDR3 DNA sequence: TGTGCCAGCAGCTTAATGGGGGGTGGGACTGACGTGTGGGAGCAGTACTTC. Its protein is CASSLMGGGTDVWEQYF.